Below, one TCR beta chain is given with its context. What it binds is unknown. Germline assignment: CDR1 LGHNA and CDR2 YNFKEQ. The CDR3 is made up of 16 amino acids. Losses at the gene ends were 0 bases for V and 3 bases for J; bases not matched to a gene: 4. This sample was taken from a study of T cells and Merkel cell carcinoma outcomes. Study-wide results and caveats: Merkel cell carcinoma outcomes were reportedly predicted by repertoire and T-cell density.

Clones were sequenced by immunoSEQ multiplex PCR, and TCRdb holds only the in-frame ones, with some missing. The sample lists under 20,000 clones, about 90% occurring once. This receptor was obtained from a human donor with Merkel cell carcinoma. The J gene is TRBJ1-2, the V gene TRBV4-2; 10 nucleotides align to TRBD1. Sequenced input: tumor tissue from Merkel cell carcinoma. The CDR3 loop is CASSQETDRGDYGYTF. CDR3 sequence (DNA): TGTGCCAGCAGCCAAGAGACGGACAGGGGGGACTATGGCTACACCTTC.